The sequence of this TCR beta chain was determined in a study of neurological immune-mediated disorders (dated by TCRdb to between 2019 and 2020). Describing the broader study: Of the roughly 35 multiple sclerosis patients, 31 had relapsing-remitting MS and 3 had secondary progressive MS. The 106 TCR-beta libraries covered PBMC samples along with longitudinal samples, technical triplicates, and paired sorted CD4+ and CD8+ T-cell subsets. The cohort included roughly 71 subjects: some 14 with HAM/TSP, around 34 with multiple sclerosis, and approximately 20 healthy controls. The study compared peripheral blood TCR-beta repertoires of HTLV-I-associated myelopathy (HAM/TSP) patients, multiple sclerosis patients and healthy controls using UMI-based sequencing.

The paper's findings and limits, for the study overall: No identical CDR3 amino acid sequences were found to be shared among expanded clones across subjects, suggesting that TCR-beta repertoires were private in all groups. TCR clonal expansion was highest in HAM/TSP patients and lowest in MS patients, with MS patients falling below even healthy controls. No association of the MS cluster with clinical or MRI features was observed, and the need for larger cohorts was stated by the authors. In a phylogenetic analysis, the repertoires of 18 out of 34 MS patients fell into a single cluster of related CDR3 sequences, pointing to a possible signature at the repertoire level.

For the unsorted PBMC libraries, 2 million PBMCs were stored in RNAlater at -80 degrees C until RNA extraction and were used to generate the libraries. Multiple sclerosis patients were enrolled in a US clinical protocol evaluating disease progression by magnetic resonance imaging. PBMCs were separated from peripheral blood using Ficoll-Hypaque density gradient centrifugation and then cryopreserved in liquid nitrogen. This clonotype was found many times. The specificity of this receptor is unknown. The input lacks base qualities; no much larger clone sits a single base away. cDNA was synthesized by template-switch 5'RACE using a primer carrying a 10-nucleotide random unique molecular identifier by which each TCR transcript was tagged. Every sequencing run yielded over 200 million TCR-beta sequences covering 15-18 subjects. The RNeasy kit was used for extraction of total RNA. TCR-beta VDJ regions were amplified with primers for the TCR constant region and the 5'RACE anchor, using the KAPA Real-time Library Amplification kit. A first PCR added sample indexes and Illumina adaptors, and a second PCR then raised library yield. The roughly 650 bp TCR product was size-selected on a 2% E-gel SizeSelection system after Ampure bead purification. Before pooling, library quality was assessed on a Bioanalyzer, concentration was determined with Qubit, and library quantification was performed with the Kapa Library Quantification kit. An Illumina HiSeq 2500 sequenced the libraries paired-end 2 x 150 bp. To increase sequence diversity, about 25-30% phiX was spiked into each library pool. The authors' pipeline ran thus. The quality-filtered reads were processed with the UMI-based MiGEC pipeline, whose error correction step removed more than 85% of the raw TCR sequences. VDJ genes were aligned to IMGT germline references, and each clonotype was defined by a unique CDR3 amino acid sequence together with V-J genes. Clonal expansion, Shannon diversity, and CDR3 relatedness (CalcPairwiseDistances, ClusterSamples) were evaluated with VDJtools, and phylogenetic trees were built with CLCbio workbench. A clone was classed as expanded if it had 8 or more unique UMIs, a cutoff based on coefficient-of-variation modelling across technical triplicates. Using fastp at Q25 and MiXCR, TCRdb reprocessed the public reads and kept productive beta chains. Rows matching on CDR3 protein sequence are summarized as one entry with the most common DNA and genes. TCRdb's processing, not the authors' own work, is the source of the V and J calls. A total of about 62,000 distinct CDR3 sequences appear in this sample, around 3.8% of them only once. The ten top clones hold roughly 2% of the sample.

From a lookup of the germline V gene, CDR1 and CDR2 are SGDLS and YYNGEE. V was cut back by 0 bases and J by 6 bases, leaving a gap of 14 bases between them. The CDR3, from cysteine to phenylalanine, totals 15 residues. Of the read, only the CDR3 DNA is kept; its 45 bases are in frame from base 1. The source of this sequence is a woman in her forties or fifties with multiple sclerosis. The chain was built from TRBV9 and TRBJ2-3; the D gene lacks a confident call. Sequencing was performed on PBMCs. The DNA is TGTGCCAGCAGCGTAGCTCCGCGGCCCTCCGATACGCAGTATTTT. It translates as CASSVAPRPSDTQYF.